This entry lists 21 T cell receptor beta chains sequenced from one sample in a study of shared clonotypes between healthy human individuals. The repertoire was sequenced with immunoSEQ multiplex PCR; TCRdb's copy has only in-frame clones and lacks some. The sample records about 680,000 clones, just over 90% being singletons. Naive CD8 cells comprised CD45RO-negative, CCR7-positively selected cells, excluding terminally differentiated effector memory CD45RA+ cells. Specimen: naive CD8+ T cells sorted from blood. Every receptor here comes from a man aged 25-40 years in good health.

The chain employs TRBV13 and TRBJ2-1; unclear D gene. This CDR3 contains 17 residues. Germline V CDR1 and CDR2: PRHDT, FYEKMQ (reference sequence). V lost 0 bases and J lost 0, with 12 bases in between. The chain's CDR3 is CASSLGLGGSSYNEQFF. The CDR3 coding sequence is TGTGCCAGCAGCTTAGGGTTGGGCGGAAGCTCCTACAATGAGCAGTTCTTC.

The rearrangement links TRBV4-2 to TRBJ2-7, with D possibly TRBD1 on 6 matching bases. There are 13 residues in the CDR3. The germline CDR1 and CDR2 sequences are LGHNA and YNFKEQ. Trimming stripped 5 bases from V and 2 bases from J, with 10 bases between. The chain's CDR3 is CASSNRDTYEQYF. The CDR3 nucleotides are TGTGCCAGCAGCAACCGGGACACCTACGAGCAGTACTTC.

The V call is TRBV6-5, the J call TRBJ1-4; D gene unclear. Trimming left V 6 bases short and J 3 bases short, with 14 bases between. The CDR3 extends over 15 amino acids. CDR1 and CDR2 from the germline V gene are MNHEY and SVGAGI. The CDR3 sequence is CASRTWLASNEKLFF. As DNA, the CDR3 is TGTGCCAGCAGAACGTGGTTAGCGTCTAATGAAAAACTGTTTTTT.

The rearrangement links TRBV9 to TRBJ2-5; 8 bases fit TRBD1. The CDR3 loop spans 13 amino acids. Germline CDR1 and CDR2: SGDLS and YYNGEE. Germline trimming cut 7 bases from V and 5 bases from J; bases unmatched to any gene: 7. This CDR3 is CASQDRVGETQYF. CDR3 in DNA: TGTGCCAGCCAGGACAGGGTCGGCGAGACCCAGTACTTC.

The gene calls are TRBV10-3 and TRBJ1-1, with D unresolved. This CDR3 has 14 residues. Per germline, CDR1 ENHRY and CDR2 SYGVKD. Between the trimmed V and J ends, which lost 2 bases and 1 base, there was a span of 8 bases. The CDR3, as DNA: TGTGCCATCAGTGAGGGGTCCCCGAACACTGAAGCTTTCTTT. Amino acid sequence: CAISEGSPNTEAFF.

The chain joins TRBV7-8 to TRBJ2-2, with D uncertain. V was trimmed by 4 bases and J by 4 bases, leaving 13 bases between them. Germline V gene sequence: CDR1 SGHVS, CDR2 FQNEAQ. This CDR3 is 15 amino acids long. This CDR3 reads CASSWRQGSTGELFF. CDR3 bases: TGTGCCAGCAGCTGGAGACAAGGCAGCACCGGGGAGCTGTTTTTT.

The V gene is TRBV27, the J gene TRBJ2-7; D unclear. CDR1 and CDR2 from the germline V gene are MNHEY and SMNVEV (reference sequence). Trimming left V 2 bases short and J 4 bases short, with 12 bases between. CDR3 length: 14 amino acids. CDR3 protein: CASSLVDRIYEQYF. CDR3 sequence (DNA): TGTGCCAGCAGTTTAGTTGATCGCATTTACGAGCAGTACTTC.

Turning to this clone: Relative to the germline gene, one junction end is altered; a read error may explain this. The chain links TRBV4-2 to TRBJ1-5; 7 bases align to TRBD1. The CDR3 is made up of 13 amino acids. Germline-derived CDR1 and CDR2 are LGHNA and YNFKEQ. CDR3 region: CASSRDVGQLQHF. DNA for the CDR3: TGTGCCAGCAGCCGCGATGTGGGACAGCTCCAGCATTTT.

DNA for the CDR3: TGTGCCAGCAGCTTAGCTGTTGGCAGAAAAGGAAACACCATATATTTT. Its translation is CASSLAVGRKGNTIYF. The chain carries TRBV7-6 and TRBJ1-3; D remains ambiguous. The CDR3 loop spans 16 amino acids. Germline CDR1 and CDR2: SGHVS and FNYEAQ. Trimming stripped 0 bases from V and 4 bases from J, with 13 bases between.

This clone was counted between two and nine times. The chain couples TRBV2 to TRBJ1-5; D might be TRBD1 (6 bases). Looked up from germline, CDR1 is SNHLY and CDR2 is FYNNEI. The CDR3 covers 17 residues. Trimming left V 3 bases short and J 0 bases short, with 15 bases between. The CDR3 DNA sequence: TGTGCCAGCAGTGAGGGGCAGGGGTGGGGTAGCAATCAGCCCCAGCATTTT. It encodes CASSEGQGWGSNQPQHF.

The count of this clone is one. The V gene is TRBV7-3, the J gene TRBJ2-5, with D perhaps TRBD1 (6 bases). V was shortened by 6 bases and J by 5 bases, with 16 bases between the two germline ends. The CDR3 has 14 residues. Germline lookup yields CDR1 SGHTA and CDR2 FQGTGA. CDR3 sequence (DNA): TGTGCCAGCAGTTTACAGGGTACTCAGGAGACCCAGTACTTC. This gives the protein CASSLQGTQETQYF. Based on the CDR3 plus reference TRBV7-3 and TRBJ2-5, the full variable domain is GAGVSQTPSNKVTEKGKYVELRCDPISGHTALYWYRQSLGQGPEFLIYFQGTGAADDSGLPNDRFFAVRPEGSVSTLKIQRTERGDSAVYLCASSLQGTQETQYFGPGTRLLVL.

CDR3 loop: CASSMGLANEKLFF. The CDR3 bases are TGTGCCAGTAGTATGGGGCTGGCTAATGAAAAACTGTTTTTT. This chain joins TRBV19 and TRBJ1-4, with D possibly being TRBD1 (5 bases). The CDR3 consists of 14 residues. The V gene lost 3 bases and the J gene lost 3 bases, with 8 bases spanning the gap. Germline CDR1 and CDR2: LNHDA and SQIVND (reference sequence).

This clone was counted a single time. Additional DNA sequences in this sample encode the identical CDR3. This rearrangement joins TRBV5-5 to TRBJ2-7; 8 nucleotides align to TRBD1. The V and J ends lost 1 base and 4 bases, in that order; junction bases with no gene match: 4. Per germline, CDR1 SGHKS and CDR2 YYEKEE (reference sequence). This CDR3 contains 14 residues. The CDR3 is CASSLRTGSYEQYF. DNA for the CDR3: TGTGCCAGCAGCTTGAGGACAGGGTCATACGAGCAGTACTTC.

The V gene is TRBV6-5, the J gene TRBJ2-2; 10 bases line up with TRBD1. J was trimmed by 6 bases and V by 0 bases; bases with no gene match: 4. Germline CDR1 MNHEY, CDR2 SVGAGI. The CDR3 extends over 16 amino acids. The CDR3, as DNA: TGTGCCAGCAGTTACTCCGGGACAGGGGTCGCCGGGGAGCTGTTTTTT. It specifies CASSYSGTGVAGELFF.

The chain employs TRBV27 and TRBJ2-3; 8 bases map to TRBD2. Germline-derived CDR1 and CDR2 are MNHEY and SMNVEV (reference sequence). With V trimmed by 2 bases and J by 1 base, 5 bases remained unmatched. There are 16 residues in the CDR3. In DNA form, the CDR3 reads TGTGCCAGCAGTTTAAGACGGGAGGGGGGCACAGATACGCAGTATTTT. Residues: CASSLRREGGTDTQYF.

Only a few counts were recorded for this clone. Other DNA sequences in this specimen translate into the identical CDR3. The chain links TRBV28 to TRBJ2-7; the D is unclear. The CDR3 consists of 9 residues. Germline V gene sequence: CDR1 MDHEN, CDR2 SYDVKM. V was pared by 8 bases and J by 4 bases, with 3 bases between. CDR3: CASGYEQYF. The CDR3 nucleotides read TGTGCCAGCGGATACGAGCAGTACTTC. Combining the CDR3 with reference TRBV28 and TRBJ2-7 gives the whole variable domain DVKVTQSSRYLVKRTGEKVFLECVQDMDHENMFWYRQDPGLGLRLIYFSYDVKMKEKGDIPEGYSVSREKKERFSLILESASTNQTSMYLCASGYEQYFGPGTRLTVT.

This chain links TRBV6-1 with TRBJ2-7; no firm D call. V lost 2 bases and J lost 0, with 5 bases in between. There are 13 residues in the CDR3. Germline V lookup: CDR1 MNHNS, CDR2 SASEGT. The CDR3 region is CASSEIDSYEQYF. Here the CDR3 DNA reads TGTGCCAGCAGTGAAATAGACTCCTACGAGCAGTACTTC.

The rearrangement uses TRBV10-1 and TRBJ2-2, with 7 nucleotides matching TRBD2. V dropped 8 bases and J dropped 3; count of bases not matched to a gene: 12. The CDR3 is 16 residues long. Germline lookup yields CDR1 WNHNN and CDR2 SYGVQD (reference sequence). The CDR3 nucleotides read TGCGCCAGCTCCCCGACCGGGACTACGGACACCGGGGAGCTGTTTTTT. This sequence encodes CASSPTGTTDTGELFF.

V is TRBV28 and J is TRBJ2-7, with 7 bases fitting TRBD2. The ends lost 6 bases at V and 6 bases at J; junction bases unmatched: 5. The V gene's germline CDR1 is MDHEN and CDR2 SYDVKM. The CDR3 has 12 amino acids. The DNA for the CDR3 is TGTGCCAGCAGAAGACTAGCCGGCGAGCAGTACTTC. It is translated as CASRRLAGEQYF.

The rearrangement links TRBV15 to TRBJ2-5; unclear D gene. Trimming removed 4 bases from V and 1 base from J, with 7 bases in between. Per germline, CDR1 LNHNV and CDR2 YYDKDF (reference sequence). The CDR3 has 13 amino acids. CDR3 DNA: TGTGCCACCAGCAATTCAGCCCAAGAGACCCAGTACTTC. Its translation: CATSNSAQETQYF.

A word on this clone: Distinct nucleotide sequences in the sample also encode this CDR3. The chain joins TRBV6-5 to TRBJ2-5, with TRBD1 as a possible D gene (6 bases). CDR3 length: 14 residues. V lost 1 base, J lost 2 bases, and 8 bases lay in between. CDR1 is MNHEY and CDR2 is SVGAGI in the germline V gene. CDR3 coding DNA: TGTGCCAGCAGTTACTGGCAGGGGCAAGAGACCCAGTACTTC. Translated: CASSYWQGQETQYF.